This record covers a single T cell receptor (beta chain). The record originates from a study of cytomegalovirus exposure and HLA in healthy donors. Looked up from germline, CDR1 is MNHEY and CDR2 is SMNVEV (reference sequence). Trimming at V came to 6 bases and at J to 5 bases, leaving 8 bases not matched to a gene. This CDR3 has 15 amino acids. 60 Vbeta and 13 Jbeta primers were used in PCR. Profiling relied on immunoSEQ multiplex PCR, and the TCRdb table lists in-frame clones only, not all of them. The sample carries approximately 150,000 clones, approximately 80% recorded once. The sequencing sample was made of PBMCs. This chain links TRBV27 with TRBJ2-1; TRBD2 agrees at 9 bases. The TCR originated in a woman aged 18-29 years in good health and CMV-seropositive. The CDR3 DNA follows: TGTGCCAGCAGCCACAGCGGGGGGACAAACAATGAGCAGTTCTTC. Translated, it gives CASSHSGGTNNEQFF.